This T cell receptor (beta chain) is drawn from a study of T cells after somatic rescue of genetic block. Produced via immunoSEQ multiplex PCR; TCRdb's table is partial and in-frame only. Of more than 65,000 clones detected, approximately 91% appear once; the ten largest clones hold 2.8%. This CDR3 contains 14 residues. V trimming: 5 bases; J trimming: 3 bases; junction bases outside the gene matches: 5. Germline assignment: CDR1 LNHNV and CDR2 YYDKDF (reference sequence). The V call is TRBV15, the J call TRBJ1-2; the match to TRBD1 covers 8 bases. Sequenced sample: peripheral blood mononuclear cells (PBMCs). The source of this sequence is a young man. The CDR3 sequence is CATSLGTGYYGYTF. DNA for the CDR3: TGTGCCACCAGCCTTGGGACAGGATACTATGGCTACACCTTC.